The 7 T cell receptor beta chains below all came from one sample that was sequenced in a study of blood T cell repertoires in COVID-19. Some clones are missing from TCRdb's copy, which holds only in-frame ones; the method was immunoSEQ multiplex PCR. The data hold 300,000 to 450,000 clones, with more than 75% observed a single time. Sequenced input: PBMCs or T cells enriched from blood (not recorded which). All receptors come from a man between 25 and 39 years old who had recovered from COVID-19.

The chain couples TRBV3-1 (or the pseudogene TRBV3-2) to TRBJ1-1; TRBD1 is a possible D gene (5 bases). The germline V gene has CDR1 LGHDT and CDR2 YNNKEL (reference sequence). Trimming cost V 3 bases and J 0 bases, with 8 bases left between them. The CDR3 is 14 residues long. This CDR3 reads CASSQETVNTEAFF. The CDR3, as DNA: TGTGCCAGCAGCCAGGAGACAGTGAACACTGAAGCTTTCTTT.

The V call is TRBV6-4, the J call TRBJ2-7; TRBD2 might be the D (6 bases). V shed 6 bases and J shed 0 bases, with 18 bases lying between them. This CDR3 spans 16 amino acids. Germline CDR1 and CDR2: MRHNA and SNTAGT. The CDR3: CASSPWGDPLSYEQYF. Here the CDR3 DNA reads TGTGCCAGCAGCCCATGGGGGGACCCCCTCTCCTACGAGCAGTACTTC.

CDR3 residues: CASTPTVSGNTIYF. In nucleotides, the CDR3 is TGTGCCAGCACTCCGACAGTCTCTGGAAACACCATATATTTT. The chain is built from TRBV6-5 and TRBJ1-3; D may be TRBD1 (5 bases). The CDR3 extends over 14 amino acids. The germline CDR1 and CDR2 sequences are MNHEY and SVGAGI. The germline V and J ends were trimmed by 7 bases and 0 bases, with 10 bases remaining between them.

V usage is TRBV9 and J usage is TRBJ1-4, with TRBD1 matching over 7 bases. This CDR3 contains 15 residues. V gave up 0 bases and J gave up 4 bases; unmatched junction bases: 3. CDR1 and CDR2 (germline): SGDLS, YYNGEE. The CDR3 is CASSVGRGLNEKLFF. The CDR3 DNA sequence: TGTGCCAGCAGCGTAGGGAGGGGGCTTAATGAAAAACTGTTTTTT.

CDR3 DNA sequence: TGCGCCAGCAGCCAAGAGCCGCGGTCAACTAATGAAAAACTGTTTTTT. Protein: CASSQEPRSTNEKLFF. The gene calls are TRBV4-1 and TRBJ1-4, with no clear D. The CDR3 has 16 amino acids. V lost 0 bases and J 0 bases, leaving 8 bases between the germline ends. Germline CDR1 MGHRA, CDR2 YSYEKL.

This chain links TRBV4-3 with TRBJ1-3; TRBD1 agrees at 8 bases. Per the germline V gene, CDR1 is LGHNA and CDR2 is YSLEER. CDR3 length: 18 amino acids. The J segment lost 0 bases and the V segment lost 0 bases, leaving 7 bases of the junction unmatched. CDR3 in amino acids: CASSQDPGQGSSGNTIYF. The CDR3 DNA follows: TGCGCCAGCAGCCAAGATCCTGGACAGGGAAGCTCTGGAAACACCATATATTTT.

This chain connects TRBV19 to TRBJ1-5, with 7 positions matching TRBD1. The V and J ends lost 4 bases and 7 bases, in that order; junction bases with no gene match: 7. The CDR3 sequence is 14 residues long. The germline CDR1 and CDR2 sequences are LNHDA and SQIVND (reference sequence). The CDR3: CASSTRQGGQPQHF. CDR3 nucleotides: TGTGCCAGTAGTACTCGACAGGGAGGACAGCCCCAGCATTTT.